This T cell receptor (beta chain) was captured by sequencing in a study of T cell responses to AZD1222 COVID-19 vaccine. CDR1 is SGHRS, CDR2 YFSETQ, per germline. The germline V and J ends were trimmed by 0 bases and 8 bases, with 11 bases remaining between them. The CDR3 sequence is 14 residues long. The assay was immunoSEQ multiplex PCR, and TCRdb's table has in-frame clones only and misses some. The profile shows about 180,000 clones, 80% to 90% of them singletons. The TCR comes from an adult in good health. Here the sequenced sample was peripheral blood, taken on day 0 of AZD1222 vaccination. The chain uses TRBV5-1 and TRBJ1-4, with D uncertain. This chain's CDR3 is CASSLASGGEKLFF. Here the CDR3 DNA reads TGCGCCAGCAGCTTGGCCTCGGGCGGAGAAAAACTGTTTTTT.